This entry features one TCR beta chain sequence. Its binding antigen is unknown. Per-base qualities were not stored, and no clone one base away is much larger. The data originate from a study of T cell changes during pregnancy in multiple sclerosis (dated by TCRdb to the late 2010s). Study-level background: The study looked at changes in the T cell repertoire across pregnancy in women with multiple sclerosis.

According to the germline V gene, CDR1 reads SNHLY and CDR2 reads FYNNEI. The CDR3 spans 14 residues, from the cysteine through the phenylalanine. Only the CDR3 DNA is retained, 42 bases long and in frame from the first base. V gives up 6 bases and J gives up 3 bases, and the segment between their germline ends measures 11 bases. The library was built by means of the immunoSEQ multiplex PCR assay. As stored in TCRdb, this immuneACCESS dataset retains in-frame rearrangements with V and J assigned. A fraction of the clones does not appear; measured against another copy, unresolved V genes explain less than half of the discrepancy, and the remainder lacks a known reason. This sample is represented by approximately 20,000 clones; more than 80% of them were singletons. 5.8% of the sample is in the top ten clones.

This sequence was found in a female donor in good health, enrolled as a control in a pregnancy study. Material: CD8+ T cells from peripheral blood mononuclear cells, obtained in the third trimester of pregnancy. The chain was built from TRBV2 and TRBJ2-2; D gene: possibly TRBD1, on 6 matching bases. The DNA sequence follows: TGTGCCAGCAGAGGGGGAGAGGACACCGGGGAGCTGTTTTTT. It encodes CASRGGEDTGELFF.